Each of the 13 T cell receptor beta chains below was sequenced from the same sample in a study of Tregs in tolerant kidney transplant recipients. The protocol was immunoSEQ multiplex PCR, while the TCRdb copy is restricted to in-frame clones and leaves out a portion. The table has over 55,000 clones, around 83% seen once; the top ten hold roughly 5%. Sample: CD4+ T cells from blood. The receptors here all came from a human donor in good health.

The chain employs TRBV2 and TRBJ1-3, with TRBD1 matching 7 bases. Losses at the gene ends were 6 bases for V and 3 bases for J; bases not matched to a gene: 14. Germline loops: CDR1 SNHLY, CDR2 FYNNEI. The CDR3 is made up of 17 amino acids. This chain's CDR3 is CASRPPGQLKDGNTIYF. The CDR3 DNA follows: TGTGCCAGCAGACCCCCGGGACAGCTTAAGGATGGAAACACCATATATTTT.

The J gene is TRBJ2-7, the V gene TRBV28; TRBD1 matches 11 bases. Germline lookup yields CDR1 MDHEN and CDR2 SYDVKM. This CDR3 is built from 15 residues. V dropped 5 bases and J dropped 7; count of bases not matched to a gene: 10. The CDR3 loop is CASSTPGQGGGEQYF. The DNA of the CDR3 is TGTGCCAGCAGTACCCCGGGACAGGGGGGCGGGGAGCAGTACTTC.

The rearrangement links TRBV7-2 to TRBJ2-1, with D possibly matching TRBD1 (8 bases). In germline, CDR1 is SGHTA, CDR2 FQGNSA. The CDR3 contains 14 residues. V was clipped by 5 bases and J by 8 bases, with 16 bases between them. The CDR3 protein is CASSQSQGGYEQFF. In nucleotides, the CDR3 is TGTGCCAGCAGCCAATCACAGGGGGGGTATGAGCAGTTCTTC.

This chain uses TRBV5-1 with TRBJ1-3; 7 nucleotides line up with TRBD1. This CDR3 is 15 amino acids long. Germline lookup yields CDR1 SGHRS and CDR2 YFSETQ. V lost 0 bases to trimming and J lost 4 bases; unmatched junction nucleotides: 4. CDR3 sequence (DNA): TGCGCCAGCAGCTTGGGACAGGGCCAGGGAAACACCATATATTTT. Amino acids: CASSLGQGQGNTIYF. The whole variable domain, remainder taken from reference TRBV5-1 and TRBJ1-3, is KAGVTQTPRYLIKTRGQQVTLSCSPISGHRSVSWYQQTPGQGLQFLFEYFSETQRNKGNFPGRFSGRQFSNSRSEMNVSTLELGDSALYLCASSLGQGQGNTIYFGEGSWLTVV.

This clone was seen a single time. V is TRBV29-1 and J is TRBJ1-2; unclear D gene. V was clipped by 3 bases and J by 7 bases, with 3 bases between them. Looked up from germline, CDR1 is SQVTM and CDR2 is ANQGSEA. There are 9 residues in the CDR3. CDR3 sequence (DNA): TGCAGCGTTGATACTGGCTACACCTTC. Encoded protein: CSVDTGYTF.

The rearrangement joins TRBV9 to TRBJ1-2; 7 bases map to TRBD1. The CDR3 loop spans 12 amino acids. J was trimmed by 7 bases and V by 4 bases; bases with no gene match: 4. Germline V gene lookup returns CDR1 SGDLS and CDR2 YYNGEE. The CDR3 nucleotides are TGTGCCAGCAGCAGACAGGGTTCTGGCTACACCTTC. This codes for CASSRQGSGYTF.

J is TRBJ2-5 and V is TRBV5-1, with TRBD1 matching over 7 bases. Trimming removed 0 bases from V and 1 base from J; junction bases left unmatched: 3. CDR1 is SGHRS, CDR2 YFSETQ, per germline. The CDR3 contains 15 residues. CDR3 loop: CASSLDWDSQETQYF. CDR3 coding DNA: TGCGCCAGCAGCTTGGACTGGGACAGCCAAGAGACCCAGTACTTC.

The gene calls are TRBV27 and TRBJ1-1; unclear D gene. The V end lost 5 bases, the J end lost 0 bases, and 10 bases lay between the germline ends. Germline assignment: CDR1 MNHEY and CDR2 SMNVEV (reference sequence). CDR3 size: 14 residues. CDR3 region: CASSRSGMNTEAFF. The CDR3, as DNA: TGTGCCAGCAGTCGCTCGGGCATGAACACTGAAGCTTTCTTT.

This chain joins TRBV18 and TRBJ2-4, with D perhaps assigned TRBD1 or TRBD2 (5 bases each). This CDR3 spans 15 amino acids. V dropped 6 bases and J dropped 2 bases, with 14 bases sitting between them. The germline V gene has CDR1 KGHSH and CDR2 LQKENI. CDR3 DNA sequence: TGTGCCAGCTCCCTCCTCGGGGCCACCAAAAACATTCAGTACTTC. Translated, it gives CASSLLGATKNIQYF.

Comments on this clone: Compared with germline, one end of the junction differs, possibly owing to a read error. This chain joins TRBV7-6 and TRBJ2-7; 10 bases are shared with TRBD1. The germline CDR1 and CDR2 sequences are SGHVS and FNYEAQ. The CDR3 extends over 16 amino acids. The CDR3 DNA follows: TGTGCCAGCAGCTTAGGGGGTAAAGGGACAGGGGAAATATGGCCATTC. Protein product: CASSLGGKGTGEIWPF. Using reference TRBV7-6 and TRBJ2-7 for the parts outside the CDR3, the full variable domain is GAGVSQSPRYKVTKRGQDVALRCDPISGHVSLYWYRQALGQGPEFLTYFNYEAQQDKSGLPNDRFSAERPEGSISTLTIQRTEQRDSAMYRCASSLGGKGTGEIWPFGPGTRLTVT.

This clone was detected a few times. This rearrangement joins TRBV2 to TRBJ1-2; D is ambiguous. Between the trimmed V and J ends, which lost 3 bases and 7 bases, there was a span of 9 bases. The germline gives CDR1 SNHLY, CDR2 FYNNEI. The CDR3 spans 12 residues. As DNA, the CDR3 is TGTGCCAGCAGTGAGTTACGGAGTGGCTACACCTTC. Translated: CASSELRSGYTF.

V usage is TRBV19 and J usage is TRBJ1-1, with no clear D. CDR3 size: 15 residues. The germline V gene has CDR1 LNHDA and CDR2 SQIVND (reference sequence). The V gene lost 1 base and the J gene lost 0 bases, with 9 bases spanning the gap. Here the CDR3 DNA reads TGTGCCAGTAGTATAGTGGCAACTCTGAACACTGAAGCTTTCTTT. Translated: CASSIVATLNTEAFF.

CDR3 sequence: CASSSQGLTDTQYF. The DNA of the CDR3 is TGCGCCAGCAGCTCACAGGGACTCACAGATACGCAGTATTTT. The rearrangement joins TRBV5-1 to TRBJ2-3; D may match TRBD1 or TRBD2 (6 bases each). Germline V gene data show CDR1 as SGHRS and CDR2 as YFSETQ. The CDR3 is 14 residues long. V was cut by 3 bases and J by 2 bases, with 10 bases left in between.